Detailed here is one T cell receptor beta chain. No antigen is known for it. The data derive from a study of cytomegalovirus exposure and HLA in healthy donors. The study's findings and limits: Researchers reported that a few CMV-associated chains were confirmed in vitro as CMV antigen-specific. Segments of the TCR beta V type were, in most cases, productive about 87% or about 30% of the time in an earlier analysis.

The PCR was carried out with 60 Vbeta primers and 13 Jbeta primers. Sequenced by immunoSEQ multiplex PCR; TCRdb stores in-frame clones only, minus some. In the table there are over 150,000 clones, 60% to 80% of which are singletons. The trim removed 4 bases at V and 6 bases at J, leaving 5 bases unmatched. Germline V gene lookup returns CDR1 LGHNA and CDR2 YNFKEQ. The CDR3 covers 14 residues. Sequencing was carried out using PBMCs. The V call is TRBV4-2, the J call TRBJ2-1, with 8 bases lining up with TRBD2. The TCR sequence derives from a woman in her forties or fifties in good health and CMV-seropositive. CDR3 bases: TGTGCCAGCAGCCCAGATGCGGGGGGCAATGAGCAGTTCTTC. Translating it yields CASSPDAGGNEQFF.